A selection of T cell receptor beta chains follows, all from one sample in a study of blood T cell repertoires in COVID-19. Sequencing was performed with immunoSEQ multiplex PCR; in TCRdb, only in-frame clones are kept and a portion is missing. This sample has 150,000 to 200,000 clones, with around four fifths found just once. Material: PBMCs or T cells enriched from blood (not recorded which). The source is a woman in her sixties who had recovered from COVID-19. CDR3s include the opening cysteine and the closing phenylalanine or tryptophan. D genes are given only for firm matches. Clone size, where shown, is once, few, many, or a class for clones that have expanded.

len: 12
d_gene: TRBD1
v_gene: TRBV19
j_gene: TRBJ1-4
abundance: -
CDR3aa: CASSIEGQELFF
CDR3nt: TGTGCCAGTAGTATAGAAGGACAGGAACTGTTTTTT

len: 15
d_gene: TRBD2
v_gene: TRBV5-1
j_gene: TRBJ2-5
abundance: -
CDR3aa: CASSLNTGGGETQYF
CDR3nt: TGCGCCAGCAGCTTGAACACGGGGGGAGGAGAGACCCAGTACTTC

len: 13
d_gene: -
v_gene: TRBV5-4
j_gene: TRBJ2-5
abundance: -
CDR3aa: CASSFTGGETQYF
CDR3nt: TGTGCCAGCAGCTTTACGGGCGGGGAGACCCAGTACTTC

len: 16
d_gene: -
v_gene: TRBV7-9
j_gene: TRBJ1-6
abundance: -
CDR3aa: CASSLGAGLGNSPLHF
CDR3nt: TGTGCCAGCAGCTTAGGTGCGGGATTGGGCAATTCACCCCTCCACTTT

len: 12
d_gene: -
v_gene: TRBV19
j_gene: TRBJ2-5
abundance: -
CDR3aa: CASSGVEETQYF
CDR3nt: TGTGCCAGTTCGGGAGTGGAGGAGACCCAGTACTTC

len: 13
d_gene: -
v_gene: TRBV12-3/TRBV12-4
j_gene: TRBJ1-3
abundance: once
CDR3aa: CASRYAGRNTIYF
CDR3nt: TGTGCCAGCAGGTACGCGGGACGAAACACCATATATTTT

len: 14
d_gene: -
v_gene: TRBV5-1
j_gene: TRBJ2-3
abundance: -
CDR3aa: CASSLGASTDTQYF
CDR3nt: TGCGCCAGCAGCCTGGGAGCAAGCACAGATACGCAGTATTTT

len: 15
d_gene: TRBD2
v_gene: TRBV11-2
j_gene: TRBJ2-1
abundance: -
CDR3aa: CASSLRGGLNNEQFF
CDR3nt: TGTGCCAGCAGCCTGCGGGGGGGCCTCAACAATGAGCAGTTCTTC

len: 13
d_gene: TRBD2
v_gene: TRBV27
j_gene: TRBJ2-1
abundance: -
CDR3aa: CASGWTSGNEQFF
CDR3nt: TGTGCCAGCGGCTGGACTAGCGGTAATGAGCAGTTCTTC

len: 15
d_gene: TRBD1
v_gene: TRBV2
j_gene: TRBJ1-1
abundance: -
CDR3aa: CASRGLTGRNTEAFF
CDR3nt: TGTGCCAGCAGGGGCCTGACAGGGAGGAACACTGAAGCTTTCTTT

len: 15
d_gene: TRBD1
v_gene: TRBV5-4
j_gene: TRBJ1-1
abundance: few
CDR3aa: CASSFPTGANTEAFF
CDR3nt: TGTGCCAGCAGCTTCCCGACAGGGGCGAACACTGAAGCTTTCTTT

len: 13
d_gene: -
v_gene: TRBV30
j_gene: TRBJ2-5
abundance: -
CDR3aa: CAWSKDLRETQYF
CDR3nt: TGTGCCTGGAGCAAAGACTTGCGGGAGACCCAGTACTTC

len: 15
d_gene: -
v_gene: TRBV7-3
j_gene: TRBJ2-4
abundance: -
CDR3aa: CASSLMGGSKNIQYF
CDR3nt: TGTGCCAGCAGCTTAATGGGGGGTTCCAAAAACATTCAGTACTTC

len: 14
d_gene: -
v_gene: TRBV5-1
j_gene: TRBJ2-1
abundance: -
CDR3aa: CASSLEGVPNEQFF
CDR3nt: TGCGCCAGCAGCTTGGAGGGGGTGCCCAATGAGCAGTTCTTC

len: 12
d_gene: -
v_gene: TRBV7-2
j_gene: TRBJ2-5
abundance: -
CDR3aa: CASSPGEETQYF
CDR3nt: TGTGCCAGCAGTCCCGGGGAAGAGACCCAGTACTTC

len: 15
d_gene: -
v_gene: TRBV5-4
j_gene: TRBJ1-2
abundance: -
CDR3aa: CASRPAVQLNYGYTF
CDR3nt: TGTGCCAGCAGACCCGCTGTCCAGTTAAACTATGGCTACACCTTC

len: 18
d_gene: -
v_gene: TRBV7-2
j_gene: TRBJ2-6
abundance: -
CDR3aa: CASSLDWLAISGANVLTF
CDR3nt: TGTGCCAGCAGCTTAGACTGGCTAGCGATCTCTGGGGCCAACGTCCTGACTTTC

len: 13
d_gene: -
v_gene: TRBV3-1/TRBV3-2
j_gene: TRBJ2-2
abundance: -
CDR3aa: CASSQKGAGELFF
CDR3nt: TGTGCCAGCAGCCAAAAAGGAGCCGGGGAGCTGTTTTTT

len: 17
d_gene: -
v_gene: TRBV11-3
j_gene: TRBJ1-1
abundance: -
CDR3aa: CASSAGWGGGLNTEAFF
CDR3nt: TGTGCCAGCAGCGCCGGTTGGGGAGGAGGGCTGAACACTGAAGCTTTCTTT

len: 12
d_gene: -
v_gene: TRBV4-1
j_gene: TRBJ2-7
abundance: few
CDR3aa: CASSQVAGRKYF
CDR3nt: TGCGCCAGCAGCCAAGTGGCAGGGAGGAAGTACTTC

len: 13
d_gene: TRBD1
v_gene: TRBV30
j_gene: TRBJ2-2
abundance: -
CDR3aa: CASRDRRTGELFF
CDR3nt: TGTGCCAGCCGGGACAGGAGGACCGGGGAGCTGTTTTTT

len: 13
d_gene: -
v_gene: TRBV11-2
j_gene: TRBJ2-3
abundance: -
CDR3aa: CASSLGYTDTQYF
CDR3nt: TGTGCCAGCAGCTTAGGTTACACAGATACGCAGTATTTT

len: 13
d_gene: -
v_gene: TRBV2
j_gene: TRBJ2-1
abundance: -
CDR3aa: CASIVGGGHEQFF
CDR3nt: TGTGCCAGCATTGTGGGTGGAGGGCATGAGCAGTTCTTC

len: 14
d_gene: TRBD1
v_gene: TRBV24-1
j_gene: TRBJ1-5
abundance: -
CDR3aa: CATRGQGNNQPQHF
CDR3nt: TGTGCCACCAGGGGACAGGGTAACAATCAGCCCCAGCATTTT

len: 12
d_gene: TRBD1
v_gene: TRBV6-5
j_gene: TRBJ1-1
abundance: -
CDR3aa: CASRTGETEAFF
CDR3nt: TGTGCCAGCAGAACAGGGGAGACTGAAGCTTTCTTT

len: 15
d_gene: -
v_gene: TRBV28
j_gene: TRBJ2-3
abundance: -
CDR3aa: CASSLRAVDGDTQYF
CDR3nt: TGTGCCAGCAGTTTGCGAGCGGTCGATGGAGATACGCAGTATTTT

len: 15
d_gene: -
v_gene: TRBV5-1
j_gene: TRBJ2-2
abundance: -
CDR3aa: CASSLRTANTGELFF
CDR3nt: TGCGCCAGCAGCCTGAGGACAGCGAACACCGGGGAGCTGTTTTTT

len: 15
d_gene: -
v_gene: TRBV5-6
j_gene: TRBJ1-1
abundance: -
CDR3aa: CASSYPHPPNTEAFF
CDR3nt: TGTGCCAGCAGCTACCCACATCCCCCGAACACTGAAGCTTTCTTT

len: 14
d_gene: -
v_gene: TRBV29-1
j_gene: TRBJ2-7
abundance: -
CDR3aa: CSVEVAVGAYEQYF
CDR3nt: TGCAGCGTTGAAGTAGCGGTGGGGGCCTACGAGCAGTACTTC

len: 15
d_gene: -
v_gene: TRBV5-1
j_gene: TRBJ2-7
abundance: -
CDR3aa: CASSLAARNSGEQYF
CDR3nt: TGCGCCAGCAGCTTGGCGGCACGGAATTCGGGAGAGCAGTACTTC

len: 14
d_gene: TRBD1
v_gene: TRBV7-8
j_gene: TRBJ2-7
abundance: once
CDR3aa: CASSFGTGGDEQYF
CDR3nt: TGTGCCAGCAGCTTCGGGACAGGGGGAGACGAGCAGTACTTC

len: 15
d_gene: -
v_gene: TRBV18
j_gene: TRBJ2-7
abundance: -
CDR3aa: CASSPSRTLSYEQYF
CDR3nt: TGTGCCAGCTCACCGTCCCGGACACTTTCCTACGAGCAGTACTTC

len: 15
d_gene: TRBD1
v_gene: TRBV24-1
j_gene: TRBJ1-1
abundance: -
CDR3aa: CATSDGRGRGTEAFF
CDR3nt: TGTGCCACCAGTGATGGAAGGGGGCGCGGCACTGAAGCTTTCTTT

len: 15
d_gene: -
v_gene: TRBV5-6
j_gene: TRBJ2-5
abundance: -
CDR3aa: CASSDFIEAGETQYF
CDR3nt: TGTGCCAGCAGCGACTTTATTGAGGCGGGTGAGACCCAGTACTTC

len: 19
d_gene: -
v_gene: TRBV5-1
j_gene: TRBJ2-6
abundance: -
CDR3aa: CASSLMLFGRLSGANVLTF
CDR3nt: TGCGCCAGCAGCTTGATGCTTTTTGGGCGTCTCTCTGGGGCCAACGTCCTGACTTTC

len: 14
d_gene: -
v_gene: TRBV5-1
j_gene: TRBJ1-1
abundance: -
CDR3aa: CASSFRELNTEAFF
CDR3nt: TGCGCCAGCAGCTTCCGAGAGCTGAACACTGAAGCTTTCTTT

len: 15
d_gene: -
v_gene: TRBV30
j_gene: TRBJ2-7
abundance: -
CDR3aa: CAWKPPGASPYEQYF
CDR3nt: TGTGCCTGGAAACCGCCAGGGGCATCCCCCTACGAGCAGTACTTC

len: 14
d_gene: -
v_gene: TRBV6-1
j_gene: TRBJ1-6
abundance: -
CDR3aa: CASSGRAFNSPLHF
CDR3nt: TGTGCCAGCAGTGGGAGAGCGTTCAATTCACCCCTCCACTTT